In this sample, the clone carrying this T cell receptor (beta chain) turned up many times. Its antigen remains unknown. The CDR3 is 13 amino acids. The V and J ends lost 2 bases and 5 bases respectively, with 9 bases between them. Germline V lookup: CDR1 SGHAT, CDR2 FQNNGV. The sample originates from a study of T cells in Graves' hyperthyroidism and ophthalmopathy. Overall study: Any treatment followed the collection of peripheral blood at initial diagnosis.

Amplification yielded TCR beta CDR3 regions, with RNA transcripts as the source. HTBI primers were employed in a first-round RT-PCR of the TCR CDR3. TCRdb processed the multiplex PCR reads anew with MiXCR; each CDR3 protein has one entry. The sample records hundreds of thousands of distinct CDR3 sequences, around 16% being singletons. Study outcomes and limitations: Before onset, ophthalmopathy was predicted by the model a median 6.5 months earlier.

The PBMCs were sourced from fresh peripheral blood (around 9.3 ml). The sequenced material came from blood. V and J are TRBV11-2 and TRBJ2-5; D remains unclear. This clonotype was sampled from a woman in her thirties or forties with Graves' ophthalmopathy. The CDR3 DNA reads TGTGCCAGCAGCTTATTCGTCGAGGAGACCCAGTACTTC. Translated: CASSLFVEETQYF.